The 2 T cell receptor beta chains below all came from one sample that was sequenced in a study of neurological immune-mediated disorders. Time point defined: longitudinal time-point 2. MiXCR, applied by TCRdb to the 5' RACE reads, yields one record per CDR3 protein. Among 65,000 to 85,000 distinct CDR3 sequences listed, nearly 6% were seen once. Source material: PBMCs. The receptors were sampled from a woman aged 55-70 years with multiple sclerosis.

At least ten counts were recorded for this clonotype. This chain uses TRBV28 with TRBJ2-7, with 7 bases that match TRBD1. CDR3 size: 12 residues. Trimming removed 3 bases from V and 6 bases from J; junction bases left unmatched: 2. Germline V gene sequence: CDR1 MDHEN, CDR2 SYDVKM. As DNA, the CDR3 is TGTGCCAGCAGTTTGGGACAGTTCGAGCAGTACTTC. It is translated as CASSLGQFEQYF.

This clonotype has ten or more counts. The chain recombines TRBV7-6 with TRBJ2-7, with 9 bases that match TRBD2. V trimming: 7 bases; J trimming: 4 bases; junction bases outside the gene matches: 14. CDR1 is SGHVS and CDR2 is FNYEAQ in the germline V gene. This CDR3 has 16 amino acids. Written as DNA, the CDR3 is TGTGCCAGCACCTCCGGGGGAGCGGGGGGCCGTTACGAGCAGTACTTC. Its translation: CASTSGGAGGRYEQYF.